This T cell receptor beta chain derives from a study of T cell repertoires in cytomegalovirus infection. Turning to the study itself: Public TCR beta signatures provided an indication of both CMV infection and a matching HLA type.

Overall study findings and caveats: Predominance within the ex vivo response was attributable to HLA-C-restricted CMV-specific TCR beta clonotypes.

With respect to this clonotype: Its antigen is unknown.

TCRdb passed the reads through MiXCR, listing each CDR3 protein once. The sample records about 180,000 distinct CDR3 sequences, approximately 15% being singletons. The trim removed 4 bases at V and 4 bases at J, leaving 3 bases unmatched. Germline CDR1 reads SGHVS; CDR2 reads FNYEAQ. This CDR3 is built from 14 residues. The chain is built from TRBV7-6 and TRBJ1-5, with 8 bases lining up with TRBD1. The specimen sequenced was PBMCs. This TCR was recovered from a human donor in good health (CMV status not recorded). Some clones in this sample may be carry-over from other donors' samples. The CDR3 bases are TGTGCCAGCAGCTCGACAGGGGAGAATCAGCCCCAGCATTTT. This translates into CASSSTGENQPQHF.